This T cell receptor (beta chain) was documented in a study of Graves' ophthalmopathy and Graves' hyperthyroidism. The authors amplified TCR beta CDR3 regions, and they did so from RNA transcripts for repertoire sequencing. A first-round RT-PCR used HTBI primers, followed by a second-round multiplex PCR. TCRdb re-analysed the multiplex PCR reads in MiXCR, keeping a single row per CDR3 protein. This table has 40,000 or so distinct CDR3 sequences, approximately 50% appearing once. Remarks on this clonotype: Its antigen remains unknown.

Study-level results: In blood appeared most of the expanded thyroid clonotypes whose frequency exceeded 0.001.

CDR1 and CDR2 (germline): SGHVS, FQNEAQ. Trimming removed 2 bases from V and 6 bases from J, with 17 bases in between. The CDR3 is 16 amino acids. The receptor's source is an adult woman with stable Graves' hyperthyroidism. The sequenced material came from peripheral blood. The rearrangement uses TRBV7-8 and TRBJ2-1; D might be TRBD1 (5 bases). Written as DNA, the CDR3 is TGTGCCAGCAGCTTACTGTCAGGGTCCTGGAGCAATGAGCAGTTCTTC. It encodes CASSLLSGSWSNEQFF.